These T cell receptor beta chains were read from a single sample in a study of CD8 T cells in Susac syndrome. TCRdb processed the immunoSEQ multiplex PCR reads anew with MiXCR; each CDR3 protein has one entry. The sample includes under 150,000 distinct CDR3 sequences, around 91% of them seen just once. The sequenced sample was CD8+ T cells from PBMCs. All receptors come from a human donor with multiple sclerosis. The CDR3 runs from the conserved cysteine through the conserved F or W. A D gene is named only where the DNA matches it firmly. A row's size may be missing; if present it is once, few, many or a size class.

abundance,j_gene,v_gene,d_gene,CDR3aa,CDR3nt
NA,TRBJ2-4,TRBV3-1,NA,CASSQTGPQYF,TGTGCCAGCAGTCAAACCGGGCCCCAGTACTTC
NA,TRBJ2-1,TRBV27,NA,CASRVLESTYNEQFF,TGTGCCAGCAGGGTGCTAGAATCCACCTACAATGAGCAGTTCTTC
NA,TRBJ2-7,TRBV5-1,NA,CASSSAQNHEQYF,TGCGCCAGCAGCTCGGCACAGAATCACGAGCAGTACTTC
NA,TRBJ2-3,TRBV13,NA,CASLGGTDTQYF,TGTGCCAGCCTGGGGGGAACAGATACGCAGTATTTT
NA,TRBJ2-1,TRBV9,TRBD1,CASSVVGTGGYNEQFF,TGTGCCAGCAGCGTAGTTGGGACAGGGGGTTACAATGAGCAGTTCTTC
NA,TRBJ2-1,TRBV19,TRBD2,CASSIGLAGGNEQFF,TGTGCCAGTAGTATAGGACTAGCGGGAGGGAATGAGCAGTTCTTC
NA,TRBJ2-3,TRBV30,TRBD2,CAWSVLLAGADTQYF,TGTGCCTGGAGTGTACTACTAGCGGGGGCAGATACGCAGTATTTT
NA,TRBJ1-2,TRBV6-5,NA,CASSYRSDYGYTF,TGTGCCAGCAGTTACAGGAGCGACTATGGCTACACCTTC
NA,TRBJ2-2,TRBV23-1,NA,CASSQSNWQGTLLLANTGELFF,TGCGCCAGCAGTCAATCTAATTGGCAGGGTACACTGCTACTCGCGAACACCGGGGAGCTGTTTTTT
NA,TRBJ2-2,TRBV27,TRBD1,CASSPGRDRGRTGELFF,TGTGCCAGCAGTCCGGGGAGGGACAGGGGGCGGACCGGGGAGCTGTTTTTT
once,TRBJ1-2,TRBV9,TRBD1,CASSVPPGTGDYDYGYTF,TGTGCCAGCAGCGTACCCCCCGGGACAGGGGACTATGACTATGGCTACACCTTC
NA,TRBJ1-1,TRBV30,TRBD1,CAWSLGTGGSAFF,TGTGCCTGGAGTCTTGGGACAGGGGGATCGGCTTTCTTT
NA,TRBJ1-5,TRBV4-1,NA,CASSRNPRVSLEPQHF,TGCGCCAGCAGCCGAAACCCCCGAGTCTCCCTTGAGCCCCAGCATTTT
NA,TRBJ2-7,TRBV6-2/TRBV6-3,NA,CASIPSRRSYEQYF,TGTGCCAGCATCCCATCGAGACGGAGCTACGAGCAGTACTTC
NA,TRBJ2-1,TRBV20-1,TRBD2,CSADGGSVRNEQFF,TGCAGTGCTGACGGCGGGAGTGTCCGCAATGAGCAGTTCTTC
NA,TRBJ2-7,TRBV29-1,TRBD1,CSVRTGNSYEQYF,TGCAGCGTTCGGACAGGGAACTCCTACGAGCAGTACTTC
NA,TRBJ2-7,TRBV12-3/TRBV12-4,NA,CATALGPYEQYF,TGTGCCACCGCTTTAGGCCCCTACGAGCAGTACTTC
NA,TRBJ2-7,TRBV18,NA,CASSIPMGRLNEQYF,TGTGCCAGCTCCATACCGATGGGGCGTTTGAACGAGCAGTACTTC
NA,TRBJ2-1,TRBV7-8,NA,CASSLAAGFVYEQFF,TGTGCCAGCAGCTTAGCGGCAGGATTTGTATATGAGCAGTTCTTC
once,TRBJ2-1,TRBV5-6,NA,CASSQQTGYNEQFF,TGTGCCAGCAGCCAACAAACAGGTTACAATGAGCAGTTCTTC
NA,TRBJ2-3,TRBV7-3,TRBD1,CASSPGTAITDTQYF,TGTGCCAGCAGCCCCGGGACAGCCATCACAGATACGCAGTATTTT
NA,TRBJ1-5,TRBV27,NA,CASSFRRGTNQPQHF,TGTGCCAGCAGTTTCCGAAGGGGGACCAATCAGCCCCAGCATTTT
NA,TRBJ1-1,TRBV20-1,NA,CSARGAGKGTEAFF,TGCAGTGCTAGAGGGGCGGGGAAGGGCACTGAAGCTTTCTTT
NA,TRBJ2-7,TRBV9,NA,CASSGGGGTGEQYF,TGTGCCAGCAGCGGCGGTGGCGGGACGGGGGAGCAGTACTTC
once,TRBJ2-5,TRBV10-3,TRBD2,CAISGTPGTSGRSETQYF,TGTGCCATCAGTGGGACTCCCGGGACTAGCGGGAGGTCGGAGACCCAGTACTTC
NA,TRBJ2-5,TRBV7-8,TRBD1,CASSPGQLPETQYF,TGTGCCAGCAGCCCGGGACAGCTACCAGAGACCCAGTACTTC
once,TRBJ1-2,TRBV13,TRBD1,CASSSGQGVLGYTF,TGTGCCAGCAGCTCGGGACAGGGGGTTCTAGGCTACACCTTC
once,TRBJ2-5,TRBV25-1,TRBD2,CASSEYGASGRLGQETQYF,TGTGCCAGCAGTGAATATGGGGCTAGCGGGAGATTGGGCCAAGAGACCCAGTACTTC
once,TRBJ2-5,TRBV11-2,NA,CASSSPGGEAETQYF,TGTGCCAGCAGCTCCCCCGGGGGAGAGGCAGAGACCCAGTACTTC
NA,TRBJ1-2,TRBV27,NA,CASSLSGGGNYGYTF,TGTGCCAGCAGTTTATCCGGCGGGGGTAACTATGGCTACACCTTC
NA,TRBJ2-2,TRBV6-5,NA,CASMKNTGELFF,TGTGCCAGCATGAAGAACACCGGGGAGCTGTTTTTT
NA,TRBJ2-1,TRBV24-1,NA,CATSDLRSVGEQFF,TGTGCCACCAGTGATCTACGCTCCGTCGGTGAGCAGTTCTTC
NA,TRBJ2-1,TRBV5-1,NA,CASSFSHNEQFF,TGCGCCAGCAGCTTCTCCCACAATGAGCAGTTCTTC
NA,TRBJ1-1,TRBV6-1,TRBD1,CASTGQGKTEAFF,TGTGCCAGCACCGGACAGGGGAAGACTGAAGCTTTCTTT
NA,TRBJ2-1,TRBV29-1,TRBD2,CSVVNSGRPYEQFF,TGCAGCGTTGTAAATAGCGGGAGGCCGTATGAGCAGTTCTTC
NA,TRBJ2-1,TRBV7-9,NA,CASSPGTGNEQFF,TGTGCCAGCAGCCCAGGGACGGGCAATGAGCAGTTCTTC
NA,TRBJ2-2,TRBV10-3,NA,CAISVEDTNTGELFF,TGTGCCATCAGTGTTGAGGACACGAACACCGGGGAGCTGTTTTTT
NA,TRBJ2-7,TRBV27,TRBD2,CASSGTSEYYEQYF,TGTGCCAGCAGTGGGACTAGCGAGTACTACGAGCAGTACTTC
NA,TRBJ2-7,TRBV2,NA,CASSLDISYEQYF,TGTGCCAGCAGTTTGGACATCTCCTACGAGCAGTACTTC
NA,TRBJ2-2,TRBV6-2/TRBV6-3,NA,CAITAGGELFF,TGTGCCATCACGGCGGGCGGGGAGCTGTTTTTT
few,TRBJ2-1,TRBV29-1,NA,CSARGPREDEQFF,TGCAGCGCCCGAGGACCCAGAGAGGATGAGCAGTTCTTC
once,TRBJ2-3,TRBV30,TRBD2,CASRGGPTDTQYF,TGTGCCTCACGCGGGGGGCCCACAGATACGCAGTATTTT
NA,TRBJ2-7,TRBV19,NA,CASREENNEQYF,TGTGCCAGTCGAGAGGAAAACAACGAGCAGTACTTC
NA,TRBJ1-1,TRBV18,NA,CASSAGSEFWAEAFF,TGTGCCAGCTCAGCGGGATCTGAGTTCTGGGCTGAAGCTTTCTTT